A single sample gave rise to the 27 T cell receptor beta chains below, sequenced in a study of CD4 T cells in relation to SARS-CoV-2 and coronaviruses. This table comes from immunoSEQ multiplex PCR, and its TCRdb copy is limited to in-frame clones, with some not included. The data contain some 35,000 clones, around 89% of them singletons. Material for sequencing was memory CD4+ T cells from PBMCs. The receptors come from an adult with COVID-19.

Points on this clone: At one boundary the junction diverges from the germline segment, which might be a read error. This rearrangement joins TRBV6-9 to TRBJ2-2; 7 bases fit TRBD2. This CDR3 contains 18 residues. Germline V gene data show CDR1 as MNHGY and CDR2 as SVAAGI. CDR3: CASSQGPAGSANNGELFF. In DNA, the CDR3 is TGTGCCAGCAGCCAAGGGCCAGCGGGAAGCGCGAACAACGGGGAGCTGTTTTTT.

The chain links TRBV6-1 to TRBJ2-7; D call uncertain. V dropped 1 base and J dropped 3 bases, with 7 bases sitting between them. Per the germline V gene, CDR1 is MNHNS and CDR2 is SASEGT. The CDR3 extends over 13 amino acids. The CDR3 DNA is TGTGCCAGCAGTGAAGGCCAGGACTACGAGCAGTACTTC. It translates to CASSEGQDYEQYF.

V usage is TRBV6-5 and J usage is TRBJ2-1, with D possibly matching TRBD2 (7 bases). V lost 0 bases to trimming and J lost 9 bases, with 18 bases between them. Germline V gives CDR1 MNHEY, CDR2 SVGAGI. The CDR3 has 16 amino acids. As DNA, the CDR3 is TGTGCCAGCAGTTACTCCGGGCGGGGGCCTGCGGGTGAGCAGTTCTTC. Amino acids: CASSYSGRGPAGEQFF.

This clone was seen a few times. This chain joins TRBV4-1 and TRBJ1-1; possible D gene TRBD1, 5 bases. Germline CDR1 MGHRA, CDR2 YSYEKL. V lost 0 bases and J 8 bases, leaving 13 bases between the germline ends. The length of the CDR3 is 14 residues. The CDR3 is CASSQEPGRDEAFF. In nucleotides, the CDR3 is TGCGCCAGCAGCCAAGAACCAGGGAGGGACGAAGCTTTCTTT.

CDR3 nucleotides: TGTGCCAGCAGCAATACGGACTTCAACTCTGGAAACACCATATATTTT. Residues: CASSNTDFNSGNTIYF. This chain uses TRBV13 with TRBJ1-3; no reliable D call. Trimming left V 5 bases short and J 0 bases short, with 14 bases between. This CDR3 is built from 16 residues. Germline V gene lookup returns CDR1 PRHDT and CDR2 FYEKMQ (reference sequence).

CDR3 in DNA: TGTGCCACCAGCAGAGATTATTCCGCGGAGACAGGGGGCTGGGATTTGAACACTGAAGCTTTCTTT. Translation gives CATSRDYSAETGGWDLNTEAFF. The chain links TRBV15 to TRBJ1-1; 10 bases fit TRBD1. The CDR3 totals 22 residues. J lost 0 bases, V lost 0 bases, and 19 bases had no gene match. The V gene's germline CDR1 is LNHNV and CDR2 YYDKDF (reference sequence).

J is TRBJ2-1 and V is TRBV30, with D perhaps matching TRBD2 (6 bases). CDR3 length: 16 residues. V gave up 5 bases and J gave up 5 bases, with 22 bases separating them. CDR1 is GTSNPN, CDR2 SVGIG, per germline (reference sequence). The CDR3 nucleotides are TGTGCCTGGGGAGGTAGGTCGGCGGGGCCTCACAATGAGCAGTTCTTC. Amino acid sequence: CAWGGRSAGPHNEQFF.

The V and J genes are TRBV7-9 and TRBJ1-6; TRBD1 is a possible D gene (5 bases). Trimming took 4 bases from V and 14 from J, leaving 15 bases between them. The CDR3 covers 13 residues. In germline, CDR1 is SEHNR, CDR2 FQNEAQ (reference sequence). The CDR3 DNA sequence: TGTGCCAGCAGCTCCTCGGTGGGGGGAACCCTCCACTTT. This codes for CASSSSVGGTLHF.

This sequence joins TRBV28 and TRBJ1-4; TRBD1 matches 9 bases. The CDR3 runs to 15 residues. V dropped 3 bases and J dropped 4; count of bases not matched to a gene: 3. Germline assignment: CDR1 MDHEN and CDR2 SYDVKM. Written as DNA, the CDR3 is TGTGCCAGCAGTTTCTCGGGACAGGGTAATGAAAAACTGTTTTTT. The encoded protein is CASSFSGQGNEKLFF.

This clone was counted only a few times. The V and J genes are TRBV27 and TRBJ1-1; 7 bases agree with TRBD1. CDR3 size: 15 residues. The V gene's germline CDR1 is MNHEY and CDR2 SMNVEV (reference sequence). V lost 6 bases, J lost 8 bases, and 15 bases stayed unmatched. The CDR3 nucleotides read TGTGCCAGCAGGCCGGGACAGCTCAAGGTTGGGGAAGCTTTCTTT. It yields the protein CASRPGQLKVGEAFF.

CDR3 in DNA: TGCAGTGCTAGTCAAGGGGCGGTCAGCACAGATACGCAGTATTTT. This gives the protein CSASQGAVSTDTQYF. V and J are TRBV20-1 and TRBJ2-3, with D perhaps TRBD1 (5 bases). Between the trimmed V and J ends, which lost 3 bases and 0 bases, there was a span of 13 bases. Germline V CDR1 and CDR2: DFQATT, SNEGSKA (reference sequence). The CDR3 contains 15 residues.

The rearrangement uses TRBV5-1 and TRBJ2-2; 7 nucleotides match TRBD1. V gave up 1 base and J gave up 4 bases; unmatched junction bases: 4. The CDR3 is 15 residues long. Looked up from germline, CDR1 is SGHRS and CDR2 is YFSETQ. As DNA, the CDR3 is TGCGCCAGCAGCTTGAAGGGGGCCGGCACCGGGGAGCTGTTTTTT. Protein: CASSLKGAGTGELFF.

The chain recombines TRBV28 with TRBJ1-1; D gene uncertain. With 4 bases removed from V and 6 bases from J, the gap between germline ends came to 12 bases. Germline CDR1 is MDHEN and CDR2 is SYDVKM. The CDR3 consists of 13 residues. In DNA form, the CDR3 reads TGTGCCAGCAGTTCCTCCGCGAGAGCTGAAGCTTTCTTT. Translating it yields CASSSSARAEAFF.

V gene TRBV28 combines with J gene TRBJ1-2; D is possibly TRBD1 (5 bases). V dropped 6 bases and J dropped 5 bases, with 13 bases sitting between them. Germline V CDR1 and CDR2: MDHEN, SYDVKM. The CDR3 runs to 13 residues. The CDR3 here is CASSAPGRYGYTF. The DNA of the CDR3 is TGTGCCAGCAGCGCCCCGGGGCGGTATGGCTACACCTTC.

This clone was found a few times. This chain uses TRBV29-1 with TRBJ2-2; 8 bases are shared with TRBD2. Per germline, CDR1 SQVTM and CDR2 ANQGSEA. The CDR3 is 13 amino acids. V trimming: 4 bases; J trimming: 6 bases; junction bases outside the gene matches: 4. CDR3 sequence (DNA): TGCAGCGTTGGGGCTAGCGGGCCCGGGGAGCTGTTTTTT. This encodes CSVGASGPGELFF.

V usage is TRBV5-1 and J usage is TRBJ1-2; D is undetermined. Germline V lookup: CDR1 SGHRS, CDR2 YFSETQ. V was clipped by 0 bases and J by 4 bases, with 13 bases between them. This CDR3 is built from 15 residues. For the CDR3, the DNA is TGCGCCAGCAGCTTGGCGGTTACGGATCCCTATGGCTACACCTTC. Encoded protein: CASSLAVTDPYGYTF.

The V gene is TRBV7-8, the J gene TRBJ2-7; D is perhaps TRBD1 (5 bases). CDR1 and CDR2 (germline): SGHVS, FQNEAQ. The CDR3 spans 14 residues. Trimming shortened V by 1 base and J by 5 bases, and 12 bases separated the two germline ends. CDR3: CASSLGHRLDEQYF. The CDR3 region has the DNA TGTGCCAGCAGCTTAGGACACAGGTTGGACGAGCAGTACTTC.

The chain links TRBV21-1 to TRBJ2-6. TRBV21-1 is marked as a pseudogene. The CDR3 is 19 amino acids. The CDR3 reads CASSKVRSSGSTGANVLTF. The CDR3 coding sequence is TGTGCCAGCAGCAAAGTACGTTCGTCAGGGAGCACTGGGGCCAACGTCCTGACTTTC.

The chain employs TRBV6-5 and TRBJ2-7; TRBD1 aligns across 7 bases. Germline-derived CDR1 and CDR2 are MNHEY and SVGAGI. This CDR3 is 14 amino acids long. Unmatched junction bases numbered 7, after V lost 7 bases and J lost 1 base. The CDR3 DNA follows: TGTGCCAGCATAAGGACAGGAACATCCTACGAGCAGTACTTC. This gives the protein CASIRTGTSYEQYF.

In DNA, the CDR3 is TGTGCCAGCAGTTACTCTGGAACCCAAGAGACCCAGTACTTC. This translates into CASSYSGTQETQYF. The gene calls are TRBV6-6 and TRBJ2-5; unclear D gene. The CDR3 extends over 14 amino acids. Per germline, CDR1 MNHNY and CDR2 SVGAGI (reference sequence). The V end lost 0 bases, the J end lost 1 base, and 6 bases lay between the germline ends.

The V gene is TRBV2, the J gene TRBJ2-3; the D is unclear. Germline V lookup: CDR1 SNHLY, CDR2 FYNNEI. Trimming cost V 6 bases and J 7 bases, with 14 bases left between them. The CDR3 has 13 amino acids. DNA for the CDR3: TGTGCCAGCAGCCCTTTCCCAGCTAATACGCAGTATTTT. It translates to CASSPFPANTQYF.

The sample holds one count of this clone. This chain links TRBV5-6 with TRBJ2-7; D call uncertain. The V gene lost 2 bases and the J gene lost 0 bases, with 12 bases spanning the gap. Germline V gives CDR1 SGHDT, CDR2 YYEEEE. There are 15 residues in the CDR3. Written as DNA, the CDR3 is TGTGCCAGCAGCTTTCGCCAGGTCAGCTCCTACGAGCAGTACTTC. Amino acid sequence: CASSFRQVSSYEQYF.

J is TRBJ2-7 and V is TRBV10-3; D not certain. Trimming pared 3 bases from V and 4 bases from J, leaving 13 bases between. This CDR3 contains 14 residues. Germline V gives CDR1 ENHRY, CDR2 SYGVKD. The CDR3 nucleotides are TGTGCCATCAGTGACCTGGCAGCCGGTTACGAGCAGTACTTC. Translated, it gives CAISDLAAGYEQYF.

This clone appeared once. The V and J genes are TRBV5-4 and TRBJ1-4; 8 nucleotides agree with TRBD1. The CDR3 is made up of 15 amino acids. CDR1 is SGHNT and CDR2 is YYREEE in the germline V gene (reference sequence). Trimming took 3 bases from V and 7 from J; bases not matched to a gene: 8. CDR3: CASSSTTGEAEKLFF. The CDR3 coding sequence is TGTGCCAGCAGCTCAACGACAGGGGAGGCTGAAAAACTGTTTTTT.

The CDR3 bases are TGTGCTAGTGGTTTATTCTCTGGAAACACCATATATTTT. It encodes CASGLFSGNTIYF. The chain employs TRBV12-5 and TRBJ1-3; D is undetermined. Trimming removed 3 bases at V and 0 bases at J, with 3 bases between. The CDR3 is made up of 13 amino acids. CDR1 is LGHNT, CDR2 FRNRAP, per germline.

This clone occurred once. The V and J genes are TRBV4-3 and TRBJ2-7; D ambiguous. V was cut by 0 bases and J by 0 bases, with 6 bases left in between. The V gene's germline CDR1 is LGHNA and CDR2 YSLEER. This CDR3 has 14 residues. The CDR3 protein is CASSQDPSSYEQYF. In nucleotides, the CDR3 is TGCGCCAGCAGCCAAGATCCCAGCTCCTACGAGCAGTACTTC.

This sequence joins TRBV3-1 (or the pseudogene TRBV3-2) and TRBJ2-7; D gene ambiguous. The CDR3 length is 13 residues. V lost 4 bases and J 4 bases, leaving 11 bases between the germline ends. CDR1 is LGHDT, CDR2 YNNKEL, per germline (reference sequence). The CDR3 is CASSPPASYEQYF. For the CDR3, the DNA is TGTGCCAGCAGCCCCCCCGCATCATACGAGCAGTACTTC.